This record covers a single T cell receptor beta chain. The antigen is not known. The method was immunoSEQ multiplex PCR; TCRdb's version includes in-frame clones alone and lacks a portion of them. The sample consists of about 120,000 clones, 70% to 90% of them appearing once. This entry is derived from a study of T cell responses to AZD1222 COVID-19 vaccine. General study findings and limits: The number of AZD1222 recipients seropositive at baseline was only six. Among the donors, most were white British and more were female, and clonal diversity was possibly underestimated. Repertoires were obtained only post-peak T cell response. Nearly half of unique spike-specific TCRs reportedly avoided B.1.351 and B.1.1.7 mutated regions.

CDR1 is MNHNY, CDR2 SVGAGI, per germline (reference sequence). Trimming cost V 5 bases and J 4 bases, with 11 bases left between them. The CDR3 covers 14 residues. The sequence was collected from an adult who received the AZD1222 COVID-19 vaccine. The source was peripheral blood, collected 28 days after the second AZD1222 dose. The J gene is TRBJ2-2, the V gene TRBV6-6, with D possibly being TRBD1 (6 bases). In DNA, the CDR3 is TGTGCCAGCAGTAACAGGGTCATCACCGGGGAGCTGTTTTTT. Its translation is CASSNRVITGELFF.